This paragraph covers one TCR beta chain sequence. These data are taken from a study of blood T cell repertoires in COVID-19. Generated by immunoSEQ multiplex PCR, the TCRdb table keeps only in-frame clones and is missing some. This table has over 150,000 clones, roughly 80% appearing once. V shed 2 bases, J shed 5 bases, and the junction held 8 bases outside the gene matches. This CDR3 comprises 15 residues. The germline V gene has CDR1 SGHRS and CDR2 YFSETQ. The V and J genes are TRBV5-1 and TRBJ1-1, with 8 bases lining up with TRBD1. This TCR came from a woman aged 30 to 39 who had recovered from COVID-19. Sequencing was performed on PBMCs or T cells enriched from blood (not recorded which). CDR3 bases: TGCGCCAGCAGCTTACGAGGACAGGGAGGGACTGAAGCTTTCTTT. Residues: CASSLRGQGGTEAFF.